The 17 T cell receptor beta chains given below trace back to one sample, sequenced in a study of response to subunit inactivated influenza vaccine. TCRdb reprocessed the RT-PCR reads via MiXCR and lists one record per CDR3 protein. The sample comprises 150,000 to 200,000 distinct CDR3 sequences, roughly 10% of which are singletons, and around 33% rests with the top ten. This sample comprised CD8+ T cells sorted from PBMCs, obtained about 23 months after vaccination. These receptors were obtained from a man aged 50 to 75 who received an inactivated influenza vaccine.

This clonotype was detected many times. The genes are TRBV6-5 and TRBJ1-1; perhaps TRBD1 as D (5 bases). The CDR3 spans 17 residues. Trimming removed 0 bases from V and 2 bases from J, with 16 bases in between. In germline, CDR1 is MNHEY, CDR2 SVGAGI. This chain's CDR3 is CASSYSIMGVSNTEAFF. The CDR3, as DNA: TGTGCCAGCAGTTACTCGATAATGGGGGTCAGCAACACTGAAGCTTTCTTT.

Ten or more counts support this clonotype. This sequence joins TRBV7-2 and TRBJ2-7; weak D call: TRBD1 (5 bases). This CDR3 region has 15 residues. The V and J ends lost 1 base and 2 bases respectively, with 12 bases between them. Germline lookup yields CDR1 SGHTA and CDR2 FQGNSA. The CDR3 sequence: CASSLVQGLTYEQYF. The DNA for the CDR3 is TGTGCCAGCAGCTTAGTGCAGGGTCTAACCTACGAGCAGTACTTC.

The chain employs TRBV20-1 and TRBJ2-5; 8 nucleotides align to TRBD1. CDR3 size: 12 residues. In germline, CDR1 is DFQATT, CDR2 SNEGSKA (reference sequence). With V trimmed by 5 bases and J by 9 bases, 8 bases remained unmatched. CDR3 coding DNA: TGCAGTGCTGACGGACAGGGCCAGGCCCAGTACTTC. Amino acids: CSADGQGQAQYF.

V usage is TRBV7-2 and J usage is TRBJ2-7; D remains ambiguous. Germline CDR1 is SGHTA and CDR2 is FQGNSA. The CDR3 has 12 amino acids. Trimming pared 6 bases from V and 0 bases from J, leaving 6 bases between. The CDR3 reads CASSTTSYEQYF. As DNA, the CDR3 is TGTGCCAGCAGTACAACCTCCTACGAGCAGTACTTC.

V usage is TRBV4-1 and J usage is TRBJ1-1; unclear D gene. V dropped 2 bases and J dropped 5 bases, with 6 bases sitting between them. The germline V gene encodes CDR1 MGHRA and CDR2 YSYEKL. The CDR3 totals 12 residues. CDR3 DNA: TGCGCCAGCAGCCAATTGGGAACTGAAGCTTTCTTT. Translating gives CASSQLGTEAFF.

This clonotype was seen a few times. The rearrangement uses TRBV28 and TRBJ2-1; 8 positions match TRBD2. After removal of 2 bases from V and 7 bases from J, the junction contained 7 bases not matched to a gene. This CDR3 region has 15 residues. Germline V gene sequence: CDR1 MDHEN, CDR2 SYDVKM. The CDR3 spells CASSLEGTRWNEQFF. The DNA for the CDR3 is TGTGCCAGCAGTTTAGAAGGGACTAGGTGGAATGAGCAGTTCTTC.

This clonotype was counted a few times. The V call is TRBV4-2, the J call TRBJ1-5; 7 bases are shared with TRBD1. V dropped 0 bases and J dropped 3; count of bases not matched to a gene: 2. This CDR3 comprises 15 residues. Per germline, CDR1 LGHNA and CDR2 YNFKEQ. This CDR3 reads CASSQDRGINQPQHF. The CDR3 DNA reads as TGTGCCAGCAGCCAAGACAGGGGGATCAATCAGCCCCAGCATTTT.

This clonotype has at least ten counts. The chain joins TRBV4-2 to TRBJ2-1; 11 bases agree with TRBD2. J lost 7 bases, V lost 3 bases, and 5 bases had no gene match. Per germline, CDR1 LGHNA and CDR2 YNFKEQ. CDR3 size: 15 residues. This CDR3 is CASSHLAGGVNEQFF. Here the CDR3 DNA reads TGTGCCAGCAGCCACTTAGCGGGAGGGGTAAATGAGCAGTTCTTC.

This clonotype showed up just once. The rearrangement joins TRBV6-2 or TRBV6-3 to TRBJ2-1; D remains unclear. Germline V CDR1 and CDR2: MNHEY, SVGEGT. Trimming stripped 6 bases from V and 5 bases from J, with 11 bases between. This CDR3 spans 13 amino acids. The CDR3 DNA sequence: TGTGCCAGCAGGCAAGCACTGGACAATGAGCAGTTCTTC. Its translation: CASRQALDNEQFF.

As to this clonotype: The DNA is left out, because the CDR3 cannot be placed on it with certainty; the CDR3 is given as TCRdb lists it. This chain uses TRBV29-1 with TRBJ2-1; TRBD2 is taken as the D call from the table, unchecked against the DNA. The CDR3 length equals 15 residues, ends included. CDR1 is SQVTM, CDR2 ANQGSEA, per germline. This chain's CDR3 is CSVVGDGSSGRVLFF.

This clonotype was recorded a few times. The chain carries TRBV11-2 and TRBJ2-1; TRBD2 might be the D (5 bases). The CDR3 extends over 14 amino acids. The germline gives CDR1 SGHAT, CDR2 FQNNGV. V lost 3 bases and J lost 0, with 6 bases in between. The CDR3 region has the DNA TGTGCCAGCAGCTTCGGGATCTCCTACAATGAGCAGTTCTTC. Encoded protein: CASSFGISYNEQFF.

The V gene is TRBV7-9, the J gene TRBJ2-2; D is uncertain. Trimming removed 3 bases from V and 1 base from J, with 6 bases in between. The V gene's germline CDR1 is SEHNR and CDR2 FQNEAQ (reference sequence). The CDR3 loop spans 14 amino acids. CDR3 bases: TGTGCCAGCAGCTTCCTCGGGAACACCGGGGAGCTGTTTTTT. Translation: CASSFLGNTGELFF.

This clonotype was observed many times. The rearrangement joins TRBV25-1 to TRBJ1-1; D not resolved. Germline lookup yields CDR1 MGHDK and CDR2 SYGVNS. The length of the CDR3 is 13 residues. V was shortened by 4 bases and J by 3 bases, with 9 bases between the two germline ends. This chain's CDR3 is CASSVGSHTEAFF. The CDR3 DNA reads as TGTGCCAGCAGTGTAGGTTCCCACACTGAAGCTTTCTTT.

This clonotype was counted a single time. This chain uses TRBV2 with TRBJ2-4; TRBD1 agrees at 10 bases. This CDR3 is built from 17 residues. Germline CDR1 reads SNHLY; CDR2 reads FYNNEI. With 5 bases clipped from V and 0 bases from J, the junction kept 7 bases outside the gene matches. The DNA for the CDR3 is TGTGCCAGCAGTCTAGGACAGGGGGACCTAGCCAAAAACATTCAGTACTTC. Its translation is CASSLGQGDLAKNIQYF.

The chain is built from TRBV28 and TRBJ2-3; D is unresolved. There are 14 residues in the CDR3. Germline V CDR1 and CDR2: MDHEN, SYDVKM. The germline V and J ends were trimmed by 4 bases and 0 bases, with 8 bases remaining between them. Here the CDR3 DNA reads TGTGCCAGCAGTTGGATGATTAGCACAGATACGCAGTATTTT. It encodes CASSWMISTDTQYF.

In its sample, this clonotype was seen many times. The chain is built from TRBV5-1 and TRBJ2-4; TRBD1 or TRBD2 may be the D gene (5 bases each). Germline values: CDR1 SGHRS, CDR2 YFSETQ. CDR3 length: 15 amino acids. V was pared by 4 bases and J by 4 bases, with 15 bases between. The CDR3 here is CASSPNPWGKNIQYF. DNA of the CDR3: TGCGCCAGCAGCCCAAACCCGTGGGGGAAAAACATTCAGTACTTC.

CDR3 sequence reads: CASSLIGTNNQPQHF. CDR3 bases: TGTGCCAGCAGTTTGATCGGGACTAACAATCAGCCCCAGCATTTT. V and J are TRBV28 and TRBJ1-5, with D possibly matching TRBD1 (5 bases). Germline CDR1 is MDHEN and CDR2 is SYDVKM. This CDR3 is 15 amino acids long. V was clipped by 3 bases and J by 3 bases, with 12 bases between them.